This TCR beta chain comes out of a study of T-cell memory formation after mild COVID-19. Study-level findings and limits: Contracting CD8+ clones were enriched in EMRA, CD4+ mainly in CM and EM.

Germline V gives CDR1 SEHNR, CDR2 FQNEAQ (reference sequence). CDR3 size: 16 residues. V lost 1 base to trimming and J lost 8 bases; unmatched junction nucleotides: 9. TCRdb itself ran the 5' RACE reads through MiXCR, one entry per CDR3 protein. The sample carries hundreds of thousands of distinct CDR3 sequences, 25% to 30% recorded once. Concerning this clonotype: Its antigen is unknown.

The chain employs TRBV7-9 and TRBJ2-1; 9 positions match TRBD2. Sample: PBMCs or a T cell subset sorted from them (not recorded which). The source of this sequence is an adult woman who had mild COVID-19 (a few samples of this study predate the infection). Cell type and time point are not known. The DNA for the CDR3 is TGTGCCAGCAGCTTAGTGGGAGCGGGAGGAATGGATGAGCAGTTCTTC. This translates into CASSLVGAGGMDEQFF.